The sequence of this T cell receptor beta chain was determined in a study of early T cells in non-severe SARS-CoV-2 infection. Study overall: Unpaired chains resulted from sequencing bulk RNA of unsorted whole blood. Study-wide findings and caveats: CD4 and private specificities were missed by VDJdb matching, which favored anti-spike CD8 responses.

Unique molecular identifiers tagged individual cDNA molecules. TCRdb re-analysed the 5' RACE reads in MiXCR, keeping a single row per CDR3 protein. The sample includes 81,000 or so distinct CDR3 sequences, around 12% seen only once; the top ten take around 3.7%. This clonotype was counted many times. What it recognizes is unknown. Sequenced input: whole blood. The clonotype was recovered from an adult who was a healthcare worker with PCR-confirmed SARS-CoV-2 infection or an uninfected control (not recorded which).

Here the CDR3 reads CASSVKAPYEQYF. The CDR3 DNA sequence: TGTGCCAGCAGTGTGAAGGCTCCCTACGAGCAGTACTTC. The chain has TRBV2 and TRBJ2-7; D is unclear. The CDR3 length is 13 residues. Trimming cost V 4 bases and J 2 bases, with 9 bases left between them. CDR1 is SNHLY and CDR2 is FYNNEI in the germline V gene. Variable domain in full (rest from reference TRBV2 and TRBJ2-7): EPEVTQTPSHQVTQMGQEVILRCVPISNHLYFYWYRQILGQKVEFLVSFYNNEISEKSEIFDDQFSVERPDGSNFTLKIRSTKLEDSAMYFCASSVKAPYEQYFGPGTRLTVT.